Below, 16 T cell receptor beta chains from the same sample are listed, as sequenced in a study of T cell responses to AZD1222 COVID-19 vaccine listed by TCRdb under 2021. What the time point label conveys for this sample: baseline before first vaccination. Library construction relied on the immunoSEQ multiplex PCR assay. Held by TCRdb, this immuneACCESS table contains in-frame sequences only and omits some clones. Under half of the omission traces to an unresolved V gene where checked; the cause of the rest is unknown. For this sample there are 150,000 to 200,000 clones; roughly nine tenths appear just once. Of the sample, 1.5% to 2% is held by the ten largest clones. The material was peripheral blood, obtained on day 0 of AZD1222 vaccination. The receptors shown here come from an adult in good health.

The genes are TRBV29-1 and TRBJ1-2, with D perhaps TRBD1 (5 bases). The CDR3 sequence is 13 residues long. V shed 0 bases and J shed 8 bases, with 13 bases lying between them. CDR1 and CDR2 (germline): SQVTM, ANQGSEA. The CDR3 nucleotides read TGCAGCGTTGAAGATCACGCAGGGCAAGGCTACACCTTC. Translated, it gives CSVEDHAGQGYTF.

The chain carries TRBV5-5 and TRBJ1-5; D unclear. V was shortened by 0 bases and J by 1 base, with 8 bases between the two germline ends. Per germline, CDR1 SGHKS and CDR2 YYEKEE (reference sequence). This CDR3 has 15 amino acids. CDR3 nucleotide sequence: TGTGCCAGCAGCTTGGGGGAGAGGAGCAATCAGCCCCAGCATTTT. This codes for CASSLGERSNQPQHF.

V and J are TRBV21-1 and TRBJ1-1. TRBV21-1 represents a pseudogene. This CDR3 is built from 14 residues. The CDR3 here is CATPMRGADTEAFF. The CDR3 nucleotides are TGTGCCACCCCCATGCGGGGCGCGGACACTGAAGCTTTCTTT.

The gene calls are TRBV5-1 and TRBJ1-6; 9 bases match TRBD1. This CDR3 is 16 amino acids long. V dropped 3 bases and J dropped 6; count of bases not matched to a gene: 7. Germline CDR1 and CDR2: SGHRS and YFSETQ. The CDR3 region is CASSSGDRVTNSPLHF. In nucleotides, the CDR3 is TGCGCCAGCAGCTCAGGGGACAGGGTTACTAATTCACCCCTCCACTTT.

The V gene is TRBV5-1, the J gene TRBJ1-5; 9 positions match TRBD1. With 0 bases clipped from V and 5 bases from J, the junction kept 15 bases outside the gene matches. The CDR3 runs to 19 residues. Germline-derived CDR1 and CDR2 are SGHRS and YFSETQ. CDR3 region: CASSLEPGDRAAVYQPQHF. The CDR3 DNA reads TGCGCCAGCAGCTTGGAACCCGGGGACAGGGCCGCGGTGTATCAGCCCCAGCATTTT.

In DNA, the CDR3 is TGTGCCAGCTCACTGGACTTGAACACCGGGGAGCTGTTTTTT. Protein sequence: CASSLDLNTGELFF. V gene TRBV18 combines with J gene TRBJ2-2; TRBD2 is a possible D gene (5 bases). Germline CDR1 is KGHSH and CDR2 is LQKENI. Trimming shortened V by 4 bases and J by 1 base, and 7 bases separated the two germline ends. The CDR3 is 14 residues long.

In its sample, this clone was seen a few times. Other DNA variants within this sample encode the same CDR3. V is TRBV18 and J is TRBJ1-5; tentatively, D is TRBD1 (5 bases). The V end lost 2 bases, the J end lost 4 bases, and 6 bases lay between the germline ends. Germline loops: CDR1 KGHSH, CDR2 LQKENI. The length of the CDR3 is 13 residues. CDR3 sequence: CASSPGGNQPQHF. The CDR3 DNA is TGTGCCAGCTCACCAGGGGGGAATCAGCCCCAGCATTTT.

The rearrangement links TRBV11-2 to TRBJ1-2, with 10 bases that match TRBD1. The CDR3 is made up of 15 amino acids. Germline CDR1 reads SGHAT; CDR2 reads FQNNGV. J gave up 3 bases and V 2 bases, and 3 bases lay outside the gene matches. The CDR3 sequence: CASSLPGTGDYGYTF. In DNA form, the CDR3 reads TGTGCCAGCAGCTTACCCGGGACAGGGGACTATGGCTACACCTTC.

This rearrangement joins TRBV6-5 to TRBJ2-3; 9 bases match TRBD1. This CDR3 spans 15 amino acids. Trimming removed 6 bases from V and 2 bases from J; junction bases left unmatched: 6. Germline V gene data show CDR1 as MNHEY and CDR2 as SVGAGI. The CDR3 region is CASSLGQGNTDTQYF. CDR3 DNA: TGTGCCAGCAGCCTTGGACAGGGGAACACAGATACGCAGTATTTT.

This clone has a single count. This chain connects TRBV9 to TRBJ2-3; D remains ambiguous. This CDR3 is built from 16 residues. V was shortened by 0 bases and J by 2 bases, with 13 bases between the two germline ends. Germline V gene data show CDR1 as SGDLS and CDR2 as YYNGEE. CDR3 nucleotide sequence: TGTGCCAGCAGCGTAGAGTTAATGGCGTTCACAGATACGCAGTATTTT. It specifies CASSVELMAFTDTQYF. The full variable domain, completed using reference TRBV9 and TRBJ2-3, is DSGVTQTPKHLITATGQRVTLRCSPRSGDLSVYWYQQSLDQGLQFLIQYYNGEERAKGNILERFSAQQFPDLHSELNLSSLELGDSALYFCASSVELMAFTDTQYFGPGTRLTVL.

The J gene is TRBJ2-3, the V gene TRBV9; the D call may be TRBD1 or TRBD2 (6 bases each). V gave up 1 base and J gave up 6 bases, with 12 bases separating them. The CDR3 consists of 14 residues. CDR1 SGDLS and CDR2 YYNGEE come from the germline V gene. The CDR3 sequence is CASSVKQGLDTQYF. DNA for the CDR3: TGTGCCAGCAGCGTAAAACAGGGACTGGATACGCAGTATTTT. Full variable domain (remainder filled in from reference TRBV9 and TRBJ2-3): DSGVTQTPKHLITATGQRVTLRCSPRSGDLSVYWYQQSLDQGLQFLIQYYNGEERAKGNILERFSAQQFPDLHSELNLSSLELGDSALYFCASSVKQGLDTQYFGPGTRLTVL.

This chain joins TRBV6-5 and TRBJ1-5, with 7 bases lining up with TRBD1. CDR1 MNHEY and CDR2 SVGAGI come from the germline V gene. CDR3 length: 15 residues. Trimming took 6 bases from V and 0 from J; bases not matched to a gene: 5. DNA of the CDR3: TGTGCCAGCAGAGGACAGGCTAATAGCAATCAGCCCCAGCATTTT. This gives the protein CASRGQANSNQPQHF.

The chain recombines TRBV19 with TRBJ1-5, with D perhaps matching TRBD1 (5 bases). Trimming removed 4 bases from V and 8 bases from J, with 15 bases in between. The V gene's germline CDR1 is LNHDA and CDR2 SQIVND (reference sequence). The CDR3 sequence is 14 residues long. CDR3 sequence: CASSNGLSGEPQHF. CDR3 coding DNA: TGTGCCAGTAGTAATGGACTTTCGGGGGAGCCCCAGCATTTT. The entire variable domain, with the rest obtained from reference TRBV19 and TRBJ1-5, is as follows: DGGITQSPKYLFRKEGQNVTLSCEQNLNHDAMYWYRQDPGQGLRLIYYSQIVNDFQKGDIAEGYSVSREKKESFPLTVTSAQKNPTAFYLCASSNGLSGEPQHFGDGTRLSIL.

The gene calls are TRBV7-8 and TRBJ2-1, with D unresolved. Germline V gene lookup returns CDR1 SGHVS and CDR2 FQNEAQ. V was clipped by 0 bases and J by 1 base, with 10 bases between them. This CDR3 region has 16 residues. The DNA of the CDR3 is TGTGCCAGCAGCTTAGCGAATAGGCCGTCCTACAATGAGCAGTTCTTC. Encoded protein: CASSLANRPSYNEQFF.

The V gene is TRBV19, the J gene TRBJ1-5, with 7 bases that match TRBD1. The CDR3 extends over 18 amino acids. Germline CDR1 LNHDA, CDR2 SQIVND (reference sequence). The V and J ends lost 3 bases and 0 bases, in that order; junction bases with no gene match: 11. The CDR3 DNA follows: TGTGCCAGTAGTATGGGAGGGACAGTACACTTTAGCAATCAGCCCCAGCATTTT. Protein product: CASSMGGTVHFSNQPQHF. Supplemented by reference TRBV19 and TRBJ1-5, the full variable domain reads DGGITQSPKYLFRKEGQNVTLSCEQNLNHDAMYWYRQDPGQGLRLIYYSQIVNDFQKGDIAEGYSVSREKKESFPLTVTSAQKNPTAFYLCASSMGGTVHFSNQPQHFGDGTRLSIL.

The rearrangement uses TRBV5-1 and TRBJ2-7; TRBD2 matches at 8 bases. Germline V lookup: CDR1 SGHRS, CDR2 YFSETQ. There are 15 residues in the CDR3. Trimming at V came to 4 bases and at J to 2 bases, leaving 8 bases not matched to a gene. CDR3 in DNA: TGCGCCAGCAGCCCCCAGGGCGGGAGGACCTACGAGCAGTACTTC. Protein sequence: CASSPQGGRTYEQYF. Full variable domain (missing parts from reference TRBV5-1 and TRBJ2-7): KAGVTQTPRYLIKTRGQQVTLSCSPISGHRSVSWYQQTPGQGLQFLFEYFSETQRNKGNFPGRFSGRQFSNSRSEMNVSTLELGDSALYLCASSPQGGRTYEQYFGPGTRLTVT.